This T cell receptor (beta chain) was documented in a study of blood T cell repertoires in COVID-19 (dated by TCRdb to the early 2020s). About the study as a whole: Samples covering the acute and convalescent phases of COVID-19 were provided by collaborators in the United States, Italy and Spain. A de-identified subject ID, COVID-19 status, age in years and sex were almost always included in the sample metadata. The material from the prospective study consisted of cDNA or gDNA derived from T cells, B-cell-depleted T cells, or PBMCs. The samples were drawn from the first 160 participants of the ongoing ImmuneRACE study and from more than 1,000 subjects provided by 6 global collaborators. Subjects who had been exposed to COVID-19, were actively infected with it, or had recovered from it provided the deeply sampled blood TCRbeta repertoires that made up the dataset. Where available, HLA class I and class II types were taken from metadata supplied by the sample provider and were not determined by assay-based typing. A freely available public database, intended as a resource for researchers studying the immune response to SARS-CoV-2, is where the repertoires were released.

From its cysteine to its phenylalanine, the CDR3 spans 15 amino acids. The entry retains the CDR3 DNA only, 45 bases that are in frame from base 1. Taken from the germline V gene, the CDR1 and CDR2 loops are KGHSH and LQKENI. At the junction V is shortened by 3 bases and J by 5 bases, with 16 bases in between. Summary of the overall study and its limitations: How much clinical and demographic metadata was included differed by source and by participant, and the metadata was provided uncurated.

Participants in the prospective study were enrolled through a virtual design, were aged about 18 to 90 years, and lived in about 25 United States geographic areas. In the prospective study, cohorts were assigned on the basis of participant-reported clinical history obtained from a screening survey and a study questionnaire. For ImmuneRACE Cohort 3, a participant was defined as recovered based on two consecutive negative NP/OP PCR tests, clearance by a healthcare professional, or resolution of symptoms. Mobile phlebotomists in the prospective study collected whole blood, serum and a nasopharyngeal or oropharyngeal swab from every participant. Additional blood draws and questionnaires over a 2-month period could optionally be provided by prospective study participants. Prospective study blood samples were shipped either frozen or at room temperature before DNA extraction. TCRbeta CDR3 regions were amplified from genomic DNA by means of the immunoSEQ Assay, a bias-controlled multiplex PCR. Under the source paper's analysis protocol: Within the assay, amplification of reference gene primers was used to estimate how many nucleated cells each sample contained. To quantify the absolute abundance of each unique TCRbeta CDR3 rearrangement, sequence reads were collapsed and filtered. For each sample, productive Simpson clonality was calculated as the square root of Simpson's diversity index over productive rearrangements. As stored in TCRdb, this immuneACCESS dataset retains in-frame rearrangements with V and J assigned. A fraction of the clones does not appear; measured against another copy, unresolved V genes explain less than half of the discrepancy, and the remainder lacks a known reason. V and J calls plus clone size are reproduced from that table; the DNA served to infer D and trimming. The sample records fewer than 350,000 clones, 88% of which are singletons. The ten largest clones take up approximately 1% of the sample.

Comment on this clone: Its antigen is still unknown. Base quality data are lacking; no much larger clone is found one base away.

The chain links TRBV18 with TRBJ2-5, and TRBD1 may be the D gene, going by 6 matching bases. The origin of this receptor is a woman in her 30s who had recovered from COVID-19. Input material: PBMCs or T cells enriched from blood (not recorded which). The DNA sequence reads TGTGCCAGCTCACCCCCCCACAGGGCTCAGGAGACCCAGTACTTC. Its translation reads: CASSPPHRAQETQYF.